This note documents a single T cell receptor (beta chain) sequence. The data belong to a study of blood T cell repertoires in COVID-19. Across the study: There were acute and convalescent COVID-19 samples, and they came from the United States, Italy and Spain. The cDNA or gDNA used as material had been derived from T cells, B-cell-depleted T cells, or PBMCs.

Germline lookup yields CDR1 MDHEN and CDR2 SYDVKM. V lost 3 bases, J lost 7 bases, and 10 bases lay in between. CDR3 length: 12 amino acids. Original processing notes: Counts of nucleated cells, estimated from reference gene primer amplification, were obtained. Some clones are missing from TCRdb's copy, which holds only in-frame ones; the method was immunoSEQ multiplex PCR. The V and J calls and clone size are taken from that table; D and trimming were inferred from the DNA. This sample has roughly 180,000 clones, with about 88% found just once. The clonotype was recovered from a woman aged 25 to 39 with active or convalescent COVID-19. Sequences were obtained from peripheral blood. The rearrangement uses TRBV28 and TRBJ2-7; the D is unclear. The CDR3 sequence is CASSLPLREQYF. The CDR3 DNA reads as TGTGCCAGCAGTTTGCCCCTGAGGGAGCAGTACTTC.